A selection of T cell receptor beta chains follows, all from one sample in a study of cytomegalovirus exposure and HLA in healthy donors. Libraries were prepared by immunoSEQ multiplex PCR; TCRdb keeps only in-frame clonotypes and omits some of them. The sample yields roughly 92,000 clones, 6.5% to 8% seen once. The sequencing input was PBMCs. All receptors derive from a man in his fifties in good health and CMV-seronegative. The CDR3 runs from the conserved cysteine through the conserved F or W. The order of the fields is V gene, clone size, J gene, CDR3 length, D gene, CDR3 protein, CDR3 DNA. D genes are given only for firm matches. Not all rows give a size; the values are once, few, many and, for expanded clones, a class.

v_gene: TRBV7-2
abundance: -
j_gene: TRBJ1-1
len: 13
d_gene: -
CDR3aa: CASGDYLNTEAFF
CDR3nt: TGTGCCAGCGGCGACTACCTGAACACTGAAGCTTTCTTT

v_gene: TRBV7-2
abundance: few
j_gene: TRBJ2-7
len: 15
d_gene: TRBD1
CDR3aa: CASSLVPGGTYEQYF
CDR3nt: TGTGCCAGCAGCTTAGTCCCAGGGGGAACCTACGAGCAGTACTTC

v_gene: TRBV5-4
abundance: -
j_gene: TRBJ2-2
len: 19
d_gene: TRBD1
CDR3aa: CASSGTPTGQGSLTGELFF
CDR3nt: TGTGCCAGCAGCGGCACACCAACGGGACAGGGGTCCCTCACCGGGGAGCTGTTTTTT

v_gene: TRBV28
abundance: -
j_gene: TRBJ2-2
len: 13
d_gene: -
CDR3aa: CASSILATGELFF
CDR3nt: TGTGCCAGCAGTATTTTAGCGACCGGGGAGCTGTTTTTT

v_gene: TRBV5-1
abundance: -
j_gene: TRBJ2-6
len: 16
d_gene: -
CDR3aa: CASSLTQDSGANVLTF
CDR3nt: TGCGCCAGCAGCTTGACCCAGGACTCTGGGGCCAACGTCCTGACTTTC

v_gene: TRBV28
abundance: -
j_gene: TRBJ2-1
len: 14
d_gene: -
CDR3aa: CASRPQGPYNEQFF
CDR3nt: TGTGCCAGCAGACCACAGGGCCCCTACAATGAGCAGTTCTTC

v_gene: TRBV5-1
abundance: few
j_gene: TRBJ2-1
len: 15
d_gene: TRBD2
CDR3aa: CASTLLAGGYNEQFF
CDR3nt: TGCGCCAGCACCCTTCTAGCGGGGGGCTACAATGAGCAGTTCTTC

v_gene: TRBV7-2
abundance: -
j_gene: TRBJ2-5
len: 13
d_gene: -
CDR3aa: CASSSNREKTQYF
CDR3nt: TGTGCCAGCAGCTCAAACAGGGAAAAGACCCAGTACTTC

v_gene: TRBV27
abundance: few
j_gene: TRBJ2-3
len: 20
d_gene: TRBD2
CDR3aa: CASSGLAPGLAGVGTDTQYF
CDR3nt: TGTGCCAGCAGTGGACTGGCGCCGGGACTAGCGGGAGTTGGCACAGATACGCAGTATTTT

v_gene: TRBV4-1
abundance: -
j_gene: TRBJ2-7
len: 16
d_gene: TRBD2
CDR3aa: CASSQGPGLVFYEQYF
CDR3nt: TGCGCCAGCAGCCAGGGCCCCGGACTAGTATTTTACGAGCAGTACTTC

v_gene: TRBV7-3
abundance: once
j_gene: TRBJ2-7
len: 14
d_gene: TRBD1
CDR3aa: CASSPTGDLYEQYF
CDR3nt: TGTGCCAGCAGCCCGACAGGGGACCTCTACGAGCAGTACTTC

v_gene: TRBV28
abundance: -
j_gene: TRBJ1-5
len: 16
d_gene: -
CDR3aa: CASSSHVGVSNQPQHF
CDR3nt: TGTGCCAGCAGTTCCCACGTCGGAGTGAGCAATCAGCCCCAGCATTTT

v_gene: TRBV6-1
abundance: -
j_gene: TRBJ2-5
len: 13
d_gene: -
CDR3aa: CASSRDFQETQYF
CDR3nt: TGTGCCAGCAGCCGGGACTTCCAAGAGACCCAGTACTTC

v_gene: TRBV2
abundance: -
j_gene: TRBJ2-5
len: 11
d_gene: -
CDR3aa: CASSKRETQYF
CDR3nt: TGTGCCAGCAGTAAGAGGGAGACCCAGTACTTC

v_gene: TRBV30
abundance: -
j_gene: TRBJ2-1
len: 13
d_gene: -
CDR3aa: CAWKLEGDNEQFF
CDR3nt: TGTGCCTGGAAACTAGAGGGGGACAATGAGCAGTTCTTC

v_gene: TRBV28
abundance: -
j_gene: TRBJ1-2
len: 12
d_gene: TRBD1
CDR3aa: CASSGTAYGYTF
CDR3nt: TGTGCCAGCAGTGGGACAGCTTATGGCTACACCTTC

v_gene: TRBV4-1
abundance: -
j_gene: TRBJ1-1
len: 14
d_gene: -
CDR3aa: CASRDDSLNTEAFF
CDR3nt: TGCGCCAGCAGGGACGACAGCCTGAACACTGAAGCTTTCTTT

v_gene: TRBV5-4
abundance: -
j_gene: TRBJ2-5
len: 14
d_gene: -
CDR3aa: CASSQGGAQETQYF
CDR3nt: TGTGCCAGCAGTCAAGGCGGGGCCCAAGAGACCCAGTACTTC

v_gene: TRBV6-1
abundance: few
j_gene: TRBJ1-4
len: 17
d_gene: TRBD1
CDR3aa: CASSKGLSGTGNEKLFF
CDR3nt: TGTGCCAGCAGTAAAGGGCTTTCCGGGACAGGGAATGAAAAACTGTTTTTT

v_gene: TRBV29-1
abundance: -
j_gene: TRBJ2-1
len: 14
d_gene: TRBD2
CDR3aa: CSARGRGAYNEQFF
CDR3nt: TGCAGCGCCCGGGGACGGGGGGCCTACAATGAGCAGTTCTTC

v_gene: TRBV6-4
abundance: -
j_gene: TRBJ2-1
len: 13
d_gene: -
CDR3aa: CASSAGVWDEQFF
CDR3nt: TGTGCCAGCAGTGCGGGAGTATGGGATGAGCAGTTCTTC

v_gene: TRBV28
abundance: few
j_gene: TRBJ2-5
len: 14
d_gene: -
CDR3aa: CASSLQGQGETQYF
CDR3nt: TGTGCCAGCAGTTTACAGGGGCAGGGGGAGACCCAGTACTTC

v_gene: TRBV19
abundance: -
j_gene: TRBJ2-4
len: 12
d_gene: -
CDR3aa: CASSPGASIQYF
CDR3nt: TGTGCCAGTAGCCCGGGAGCCAGCATTCAGTACTTC

v_gene: TRBV19
abundance: few
j_gene: TRBJ2-3
len: 14
d_gene: TRBD2
CDR3aa: CATSSGSRTDTQYF
CDR3nt: TGTGCCACATCTAGCGGTAGTAGGACAGATACGCAGTATTTT

v_gene: TRBV7-9
abundance: few
j_gene: TRBJ2-7
len: 13
d_gene: -
CDR3aa: CASSLAGSYEQYF
CDR3nt: TGTGCCAGCAGCTTGGCAGGGTCCTACGAGCAGTACTTC

v_gene: TRBV19
abundance: -
j_gene: TRBJ2-3
len: 13
d_gene: TRBD1
CDR3aa: CASSAGQADTQYF
CDR3nt: TGTGCCAGTAGTGCCGGACAGGCAGATACGCAGTATTTT

v_gene: TRBV5-4
abundance: few
j_gene: TRBJ2-3
len: 18
d_gene: TRBD1
CDR3aa: CASSPGTGGEVSTDTQYF
CDR3nt: TGTGCCAGCAGCCCGGGGACAGGGGGCGAGGTTAGCACAGATACGCAGTATTTT

v_gene: TRBV5-6
abundance: -
j_gene: TRBJ2-7
len: 13
d_gene: -
CDR3aa: CASSLVRGYEQYF
CDR3nt: TGTGCCAGCAGCTTGGTCAGGGGCTACGAGCAGTACTTC

v_gene: TRBV7-2
abundance: few
j_gene: TRBJ2-1
len: 17
d_gene: TRBD2
CDR3aa: CASSSLRTSGRENEQFF
CDR3nt: TGTGCCAGCAGCTCCCTTAGGACTAGCGGGAGAGAGAATGAGCAGTTCTTC

v_gene: TRBV29-1
abundance: few
j_gene: TRBJ2-2
len: 13
d_gene: -
CDR3aa: CSVVTGGTGELFF
CDR3nt: TGCAGCGTTGTAACAGGAGGGACCGGGGAGCTGTTTTTT

v_gene: TRBV5-6
abundance: -
j_gene: TRBJ2-5
len: 14
d_gene: -
CDR3aa: CASSYSAGLETQYF
CDR3nt: TGTGCCAGCAGTTATAGCGCGGGACTGGAGACCCAGTACTTC

v_gene: TRBV7-3
abundance: -
j_gene: TRBJ2-1
len: 15
d_gene: -
CDR3aa: CASSLRHVSHNEQFF
CDR3nt: TGTGCCAGCAGCTTACGACATGTCTCCCACAATGAGCAGTTCTTC

v_gene: TRBV5-4
abundance: -
j_gene: TRBJ1-1
len: 14
d_gene: TRBD1
CDR3aa: CASSRQGRNTEAFF
CDR3nt: TGTGCCAGCAGCAGACAGGGACGGAACACTGAAGCTTTCTTT

v_gene: TRBV6-5
abundance: few
j_gene: TRBJ1-1
len: 14
d_gene: -
CDR3aa: CASSYKGGNTEAFF
CDR3nt: TGTGCCAGCAGTTACAAAGGGGGGAACACTGAAGCTTTCTTT

v_gene: TRBV11-2
abundance: few
j_gene: TRBJ2-1
len: 15
d_gene: TRBD2
CDR3aa: CASTPGVAGYNEQFF
CDR3nt: TGTGCCAGCACTCCCGGGGTAGCGGGGTACAATGAGCAGTTCTTC

v_gene: TRBV5-6
abundance: -
j_gene: TRBJ1-2
len: 13
d_gene: -
CDR3aa: CASSLRQVNGYTF
CDR3nt: TGTGCCAGCAGCTTGAGACAAGTCAATGGCTACACCTTC

v_gene: TRBV7-3
abundance: -
j_gene: TRBJ2-5
len: 15
d_gene: TRBD2
CDR3aa: CASSLAGAQQETQYF
CDR3nt: TGTGCCAGCAGCTTAGCGGGAGCCCAACAAGAGACCCAGTACTTC

v_gene: TRBV7-3
abundance: -
j_gene: TRBJ1-2
len: 13
d_gene: TRBD1
CDR3aa: CASSFDQGDSLLF
CDR3nt: TGTGCCAGCAGCTTTGACCAGGGGGATAGCCTACTCTTC

v_gene: TRBV13
abundance: -
j_gene: TRBJ2-1
len: 14
d_gene: -
CDR3aa: CASTSWDILNEQFF
CDR3nt: TGTGCCAGCACTTCATGGGACATTTTAAATGAGCAGTTCTTC

v_gene: TRBV7-3
abundance: -
j_gene: TRBJ2-1
len: 17
d_gene: TRBD2
CDR3aa: CASSARRGASGYNEQFF
CDR3nt: TGTGCCAGCAGCGCCAGGCGCGGGGCTAGCGGGTACAATGAGCAGTTCTTC

v_gene: TRBV28
abundance: -
j_gene: TRBJ1-5
len: 13
d_gene: TRBD1
CDR3aa: CASIGQGAQPQHF
CDR3nt: TGTGCCAGCATAGGACAGGGGGCTCAGCCCCAGCATTTT

v_gene: TRBV11-3
abundance: -
j_gene: TRBJ2-3
len: 17
d_gene: TRBD2
CDR3aa: CASSLGSSGTGTDTQYF
CDR3nt: TGTGCCAGCAGCTTAGGATCTAGCGGAACAGGCACAGATACGCAGTATTTT

v_gene: TRBV7-8
abundance: -
j_gene: TRBJ2-7
len: 16
d_gene: TRBD2
CDR3aa: CASSFPRSGRIGEQYF
CDR3nt: TGTGCCAGCAGCTTCCCTCGAAGCGGGAGGATCGGCGAGCAGTACTTC

v_gene: TRBV4-1
abundance: -
j_gene: TRBJ1-1
len: 16
d_gene: -
CDR3aa: CASSQGLSRMNTEAFF
CDR3nt: TGCGCCAGCAGCCAAGGATTGAGCAGGATGAACACTGAAGCTTTCTTT

v_gene: TRBV6-6
abundance: few
j_gene: TRBJ2-5
len: 13
d_gene: -
CDR3aa: CASRSRVPETQYF
CDR3nt: TGTGCCAGCAGATCCAGGGTTCCGGAGACCCAGTACTTC

v_gene: TRBV28
abundance: -
j_gene: TRBJ1-4
len: 14
d_gene: -
CDR3aa: CAATRQSPNEKLFF
CDR3nt: TGTGCCGCAACCCGACAATCCCCTAATGAAAAACTGTTTTTT

v_gene: TRBV2
abundance: few
j_gene: TRBJ2-6
len: 15
d_gene: -
CDR3aa: CASQLQESGANVLTF
CDR3nt: TGTGCCAGCCAATTACAGGAATCTGGGGCCAACGTCCTGACTTTC

v_gene: TRBV5-6
abundance: few
j_gene: TRBJ1-6
len: 16
d_gene: TRBD1
CDR3aa: CASSFLDRAFNSPLHF
CDR3nt: TGTGCCAGCAGCTTTTTGGACAGGGCGTTCAATTCACCCCTCCACTTT

v_gene: TRBV9
abundance: few
j_gene: TRBJ2-6
len: 14
d_gene: -
CDR3aa: CASSVASGANVLTF
CDR3nt: TGTGCCAGCAGCGTAGCTTCTGGGGCCAACGTCCTGACTTTC

v_gene: TRBV7-2
abundance: few
j_gene: TRBJ2-3
len: 17
d_gene: -
CDR3aa: CASSLAGPGLSTDTQYF
CDR3nt: TGTGCCAGCAGCTTAGCGGGTCCAGGGCTCAGTACAGATACGCAGTATTTT

v_gene: TRBV7-2
abundance: -
j_gene: TRBJ2-3
len: 14
d_gene: -
CDR3aa: CASSFSESLYTQYF
CDR3nt: TGTGCCAGCAGCTTTAGCGAAAGTCTTTATACGCAGTATTTT

v_gene: TRBV7-2
abundance: -
j_gene: TRBJ2-7
len: 13
d_gene: -
CDR3aa: CASSPFPGYEQYF
CDR3nt: TGTGCCAGCAGCCCCTTTCCAGGTTACGAGCAGTACTTC